The rows below give T cell receptor beta chains drawn from one sample of a study of blood T cells in healthy people across ages. One entry per CDR3 protein results from TCRdb running MiXCR on the 5' RACE reads. The sample consists of some 1.6 million distinct CDR3 sequences, around 35% of them appearing once. Specimen: blood. The receptor source for this set is a woman in her twenties or thirties in good health. Both conserved end residues are part of each CDR3. A D gene is named only where the DNA matches it firmly. For some rows the clone size is stated as once, few or many, or as a class when expanded; others skip it.

>TRBJ2-1|many|TRBD2|TRBV6-1
CASSGKLASKRDEQFF
TGTGCCAGCAGCGGGAAACTAGCGAGCAAAAGGGATGAGCAGTTCTTC
>TRBJ2-1|.|.|TRBV24-1
CATSGYDNEQFF
TGTGCCACCAGTGGGTATGACAATGAGCAGTTCTTC
>TRBJ1-4|few|.|TRBV27
CACSTGRMGKLFF
TGTGCCTGCAGTACAGGAAGGATGGGAAAACTGTTTTTT
>TRBJ2-1|few|.|TRBV20-1
CSALGPHSYNEQFF
TGCAGTGCTCTGGGACCCCACTCCTACAATGAGCAGTTCTTC
>TRBJ2-3|.|TRBD2|TRBV5-1
CASSYLAGGPSTDTQYF
TGCGCCAGCAGCTACCTAGCGGGGGGGCCTAGTACAGATACGCAGTATTTT
>TRBJ1-5|.|.|TRBV9
CASSEEGIGDQPQHF
TGCGCCAGCAGCGAAGAGGGTATTGGGGATCAGCCCCAGCATTTT
>TRBJ2-5|few|TRBD2|TRBV6-2/TRBV6-3
CASSPGVAGGRETQYF
TGTGCCAGCAGCCCGGGGGTAGCGGGAGGACGTGAGACCCAGTACTTC
>TRBJ2-7|few|TRBD1|TRBV3-1
CASSRQGQSYEQYF
TGTGCCAGCAGCCGACAGGGGCAATCCTACGAGCAGTACTTC
>TRBJ2-1|.|.|TRBV2
CASSDSGGFRNEQFF
TGTGCCAGCAGTGATTCTGGGGGGTTCCGCAATGAGCAGTTCTTC
>TRBJ2-1|.|.|TRBV10-2
CASRVEARLGDEQFF
TGCGCCAGCAGGGTCGAGGCGAGGTTGGGCGACGAGCAGTTCTTC
>TRBJ2-3|.|.|TRBV10-3
CAISYLGTSDTQYF
TGTGCCATCAGTTATCTGGGTACGTCAGATACGCAGTATTTT
>TRBJ2-5|.|.|TRBV7-2
CASSLEQGYETQYF
TGTGCCAGCAGCTTAGAGCAGGGGTACGAAACCCAGTACTTC
>TRBJ2-7|once|.|TRBV28
CATVLGRGTYEQYF
TGTGCCACGGTCCTAGGCCGCGGAACCTACGAGCAGTACTTC
>TRBJ2-5|many|TRBD2|TRBV4-2
CASSQEVAGAQETQYF
TGTGCCAGCAGCCAAGAAGTAGCGGGGGCCCAAGAGACCCAGTACTTC
>TRBJ2-3|.|TRBD2|TRBV9
CASTVGASGGDTQYF
TGTGCCAGCACCGTAGGGGCTAGCGGGGGGGATACGCAGTATTTT
>TRBJ2-1|once|.|TRBV7-8
CASSLVGRRNEQFF
TGTGCCAGCAGCTTAGTGGGCCGGCGCAATGAGCAGTTCTTC
>TRBJ1-1|once|TRBD1|TRBV20-1
CSVPGQGFKNTEAFF
TGCAGTGTTCCGGGACAGGGTTTTAAGAACACTGAAGCTTTCTTT
>TRBJ2-5|.|.|TRBV5-1
CASSLAEGTEETQYF
TGCGCCAGCAGCTTGGCCGAAGGGACCGAAGAGACCCAGTACTTC
>TRBJ2-1|.|.|TRBV10-3
CAISEPGRSDEQFF
TGTGCCATCAGTGAGCCCGGCAGGAGTGATGAGCAGTTCTTC
>TRBJ2-4|.|TRBD1|TRBV27
CASSLSAEGANIQYF
TGTGCCAGCAGTTTATCGGCAGAGGGGGCGAACATTCAGTACTTC
>TRBJ2-7|few|TRBD1|TRBV6-2/TRBV6-3
CASSYSIRLGTGDEQYF
TGTGCCAGCAGTTACTCGATTCGGCTTGGGACAGGGGACGAGCAGTACTTC
>TRBJ2-1|.|TRBD2|TRBV14
CASSQLTSGYNEQFF
TGTGCCAGCAGCCAATTAACTAGCGGTTACAATGAGCAGTTCTTC
>TRBJ2-3|.|.|TRBV7-2
CASSLTGWGTDTQYF
TGTGCCAGCAGCTTAACGGGGTGGGGCACAGATACGCAGTATTTT
>TRBJ1-1|.|.|TRBV29-1
CSVEKGHPNTEAFF
TGCAGCGTTGAAAAAGGGCATCCGAACACTGAAGCTTTCTTT
>TRBJ2-3|few|.|TRBV18
CASSPVRVSTDTQYF
TGTGCCAGCTCACCGGTACGGGTGAGCACAGATACGCAGTATTTT
>TRBJ2-1|.|.|TRBV20-1
CSTLGPGRNEQFF
TGCAGCACTTTAGGGCCTGGGAGGAATGAGCAGTTCTTC
>TRBJ2-2|.|.|TRBV5-5
CASSQTFRLAGELFF
TGTGCCAGCAGCCAAACGTTCCGACTAGCCGGGGAGCTGTTTTTT
>TRBJ2-7|once|.|TRBV28
CATEAGSSYEQYF
TGTGCCACCGAGGCAGGTAGCTCCTACGAGCAGTACTTC
>TRBJ2-3|few|TRBD2|TRBV20-1
CSAKRRTSGTDTQYF
TGCAGTGCCAAACGGAGGACTAGCGGGACAGATACGCAGTATTTT
>TRBJ2-1|few|.|TRBV11-2
CASSLWRDRNYNEQFF
TGTGCCAGCAGCTTATGGCGGGACCGGAACTACAATGAGCAGTTCTTC
>TRBJ2-2|few|.|TRBV20-1
CSAVSGSGTGELFF
TGCAGTGCTGTATCGGGGAGTGGCACCGGGGAGCTGTTTTTT
>TRBJ2-3|.|.|TRBV4-1
CASSQNGGTQYF
TGCGCCAGCAGCCAAAATGGGGGTACGCAGTATTTT
>TRBJ2-6|.|TRBD2|TRBV12-3/TRBV12-4
CASSLDEGLANPLGANVLTF
TGTGCCAGCAGTTTAGACGAGGGACTAGCGAACCCCCTCGGGGCCAACGTCCTGACTTTC
>TRBJ2-1|once|TRBD2|TRBV9
CAPHRGLAGANGNEQFF
TGTGCCCCTCACCGAGGGCTAGCGGGGGCTAATGGCAATGAGCAGTTCTTC
>TRBJ2-7|few|TRBD2|TRBV7-8
CASSSMTSGGYEQYF
TGTGCCAGCAGCTCGATGACTAGCGGGGGGTACGAGCAGTACTTC
>TRBJ2-3|few|.|TRBV2
CASSWTATSTDTQYF
TGTGCCAGCAGTTGGACAGCCACTAGCACAGATACGCAGTATTTT
>TRBJ2-3|few|.|TRBV7-2
CASSLGTTFLDTQYF
TGTGCCAGCAGCTTAGGGACTACGTTCCTGGATACGCAGTATTTT
>TRBJ2-5|.|.|TRBV10-3
CAISEVGETQYF
TGTGCCATCAGTGAGGTGGGGGAGACCCAGTACTTC